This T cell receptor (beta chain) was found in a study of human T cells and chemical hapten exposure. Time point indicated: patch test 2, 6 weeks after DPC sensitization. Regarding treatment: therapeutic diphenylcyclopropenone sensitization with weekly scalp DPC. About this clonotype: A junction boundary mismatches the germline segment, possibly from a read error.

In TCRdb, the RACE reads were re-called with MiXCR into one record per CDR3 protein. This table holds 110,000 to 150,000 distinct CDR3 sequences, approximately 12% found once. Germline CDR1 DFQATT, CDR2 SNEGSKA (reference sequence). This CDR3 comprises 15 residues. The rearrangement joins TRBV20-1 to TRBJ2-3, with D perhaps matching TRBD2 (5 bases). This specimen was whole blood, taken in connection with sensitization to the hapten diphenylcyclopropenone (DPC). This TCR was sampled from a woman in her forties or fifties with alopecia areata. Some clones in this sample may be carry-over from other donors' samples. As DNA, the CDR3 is TGCAGTACGAAAAAACATGGGAGACGCACAGATACGCTGTATTTT. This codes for CSTKKHGRRTDTLYF.